This T cell receptor beta chain is drawn from a study of blood T cells in healthy people across ages. This CDR3 is built from 15 residues. CDR1 MNHEY and CDR2 SVGEGT come from the germline V gene. Trimming removed 2 bases from V and 1 base from J, with 12 bases in between. With a J-beta primer mix and a sample-barcoded 5' primer, a second PCR ran about 6 to 11 cycles. TCRdb analysed the 5' RACE reads with MiXCR anew, one entry per CDR3 protein. The table has hundreds of thousands of distinct CDR3 sequences, roughly 45% seen once; the top ten hold more than 20%. The sample providers were healthy Caucasian people from Russia, aged about 6 to 95. This clonotype has a handful of counts.

Material for sequencing was blood. The chain recombines TRBV6-2 or TRBV6-3 with TRBJ2-7, with a weak D call TRBD2 (6 bases). The TCR originated in a woman in her sixties or seventies in good health. CDR3 coding DNA: TGTGCCAGCAGTTACGGTTTAGCGGTTTCCTACGAGCAGTACTTC. It is translated as CASSYGLAVSYEQYF.